This T cell receptor (beta chain) originates from a study of CD8+CD57+ T cells in acquired aplastic anemia. Study-wide background: Recorded DNA amounts for sorted CD4+ and CD8+ cells had an average of roughly 3.4 ug.

By flow cytometry, patients selected for sequencing had shown an expansion of CD8+CD57+ cells. Blood was sampled before the patients had received any therapy. Genomic DNA provided the template from which TCR beta VDJ and CDR3 profiles were obtained. TCRdb analysed the reads with MiXCR anew, one entry per CDR3 protein. The top ten hold about 31% of the sample, which has 150,000 or so distinct CDR3 sequences, 45% to 55% seen once. The sample was sorted CD4+, CD8+, or CD8+CD57+ T cells (not recorded which) from PBMCs. The receptor was isolated from a human donor with aplastic anemia.

CDR3 DNA sequence: TGTGCCAGTACCTCAACAGGGGGAATGACTGAAGCTTTCTTT. Translated, it gives CASTSTGGMTEAFF. The gene calls are TRBV19 and TRBJ1-1; 8 bases line up with TRBD1. This CDR3 is 14 amino acids long. V was pared by 7 bases and J by 5 bases, with 9 bases of the junction left unmatched. Germline lookup yields CDR1 LNHDA and CDR2 SQIVND (reference sequence).